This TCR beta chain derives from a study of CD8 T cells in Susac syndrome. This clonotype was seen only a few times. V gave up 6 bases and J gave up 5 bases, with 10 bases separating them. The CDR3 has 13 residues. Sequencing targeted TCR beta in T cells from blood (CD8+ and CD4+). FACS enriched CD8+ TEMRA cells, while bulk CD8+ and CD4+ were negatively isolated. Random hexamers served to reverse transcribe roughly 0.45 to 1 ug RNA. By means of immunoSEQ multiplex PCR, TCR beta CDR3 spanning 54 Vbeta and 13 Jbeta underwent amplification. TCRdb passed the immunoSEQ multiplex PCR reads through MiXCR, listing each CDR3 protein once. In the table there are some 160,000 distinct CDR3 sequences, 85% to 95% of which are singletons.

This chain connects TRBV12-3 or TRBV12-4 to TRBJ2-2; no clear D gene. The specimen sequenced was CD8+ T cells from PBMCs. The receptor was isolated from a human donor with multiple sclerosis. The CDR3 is CASSPLGTGELFF. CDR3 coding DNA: TGTGCCAGCAGCCCTCTGGGGACCGGGGAGCTGTTTTTT.